This TCR beta chain was sequenced for a study of siplizumab effects on memory and regulatory T cells. The data were produced by immunoSEQ multiplex PCR, yet TCRdb's version contains in-frame clones alone and is incomplete. The repertoire holds 90,000 to 130,000 clones, with 80% to 95% as singletons. Trimming removed 3 bases from V and 4 bases from J, with 13 bases in between. In germline, CDR1 is SGHTA, CDR2 FQGNSA. This CDR3 comprises 14 residues. What was sequenced was CD4+ T cells sorted from blood. The chain combines TRBV7-2 with TRBJ2-7, with D tentatively TRBD1 or TRBD2 (6 bases each). This TCR derives from a human donor in good health. The CDR3 protein is CASSFIQGTYEQYF. The CDR3 DNA reads as TGTGCCAGCAGCTTCATCCAGGGGACTTACGAGCAGTACTTC. Together with reference TRBV7-2 and TRBJ2-7, the CDR3 gives the full variable domain: GAGVSQSPSNKVTEKGKDVELRCDPISGHTALYWYRQSLGQGLEFLIYFQGNSAPDKSGLPSDRFSAERTGGSVSTLTIQRTQQEDSAVYLCASSFIQGTYEQYFGPGTRLTVT.